This TCR beta chain was sequenced during a study of T-cell memory formation after mild COVID-19. Only one count was recorded for this clonotype. CDR1 and CDR2 (germline): SGHNT, YYREEE (reference sequence). The CDR3 is 16 amino acids. V lost 3 bases to trimming and J lost 2 bases; unmatched junction nucleotides: 4. TCRdb re-analysed the 5' RACE reads in MiXCR, keeping a single row per CDR3 protein. The sample includes about 140,000 distinct CDR3 sequences, roughly 15% of them seen just once. This clonotype was obtained from an adult woman who had mild COVID-19 (a few samples of this study predate the infection). Cell type and time point are not known. Material: PBMCs or a T cell subset sorted from them (not recorded which). The V call is TRBV5-4, the J call TRBJ2-2; 10 bases align to TRBD1. This chain's CDR3 is CASSSGTGANTGELFF. The CDR3 nucleotides are TGTGCCAGCAGCTCCGGGACAGGGGCAAACACCGGGGAGCTGTTTTTT. The full variable domain, with the rest looked up from reference TRBV5-4 and TRBJ2-2, is ETGVTQSPTHLIKTRGQQVTLRCSSQSGHNTVSWYQQALGQGPQFIFQYYREEENGRGNFPPRFSGLQFPNYSSELNVNALELDDSALYLCASSSGTGANTGELFFGEGSRLTVL.